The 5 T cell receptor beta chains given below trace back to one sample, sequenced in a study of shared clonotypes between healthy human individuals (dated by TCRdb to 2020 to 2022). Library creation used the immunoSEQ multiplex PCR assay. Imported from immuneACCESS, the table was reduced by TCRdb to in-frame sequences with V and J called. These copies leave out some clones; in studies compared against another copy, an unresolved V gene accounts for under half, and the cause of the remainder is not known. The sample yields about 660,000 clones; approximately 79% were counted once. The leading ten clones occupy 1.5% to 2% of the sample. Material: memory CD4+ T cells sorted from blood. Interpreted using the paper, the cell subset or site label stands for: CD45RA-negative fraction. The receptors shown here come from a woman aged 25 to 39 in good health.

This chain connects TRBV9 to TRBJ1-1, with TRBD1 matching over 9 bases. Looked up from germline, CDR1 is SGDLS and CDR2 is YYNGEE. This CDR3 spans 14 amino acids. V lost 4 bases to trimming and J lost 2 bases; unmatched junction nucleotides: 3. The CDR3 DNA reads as TGTGCCAGCAGCCCGGGACAGGGCAACACTGAAGCTTTCTTT. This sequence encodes CASSPGQGNTEAFF.

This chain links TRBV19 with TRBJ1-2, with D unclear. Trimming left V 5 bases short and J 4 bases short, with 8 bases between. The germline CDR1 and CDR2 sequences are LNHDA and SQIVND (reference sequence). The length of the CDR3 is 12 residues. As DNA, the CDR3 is TGTGCCAGTAGTGTGCAGTCCTATGGCTACACCTTC. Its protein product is CASSVQSYGYTF.

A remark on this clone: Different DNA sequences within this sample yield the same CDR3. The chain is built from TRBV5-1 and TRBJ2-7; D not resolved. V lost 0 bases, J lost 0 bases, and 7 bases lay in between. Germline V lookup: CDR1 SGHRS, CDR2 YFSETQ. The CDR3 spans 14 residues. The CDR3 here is CASSLDPSSYEQYF. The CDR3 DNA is TGCGCCAGCAGCTTGGACCCGAGCTCCTACGAGCAGTACTTC.

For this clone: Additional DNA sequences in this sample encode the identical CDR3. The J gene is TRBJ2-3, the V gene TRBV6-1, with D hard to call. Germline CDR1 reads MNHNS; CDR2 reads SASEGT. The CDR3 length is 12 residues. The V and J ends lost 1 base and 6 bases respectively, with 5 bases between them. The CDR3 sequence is CASSEVGDTQYF. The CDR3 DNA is TGTGCCAGCAGTGAAGTCGGTGATACGCAGTATTTT.

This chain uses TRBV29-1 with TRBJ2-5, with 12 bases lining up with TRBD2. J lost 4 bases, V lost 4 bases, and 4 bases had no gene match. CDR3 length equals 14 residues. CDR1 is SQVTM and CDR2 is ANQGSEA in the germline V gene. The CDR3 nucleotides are TGCAGCGTTGGGCCACTAGCGGGGGGAGAGACCCAGTACTTC. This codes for CSVGPLAGGETQYF.